This is a list of T cell receptor beta chains from one sample in a study of low-dose radiotherapy and immunotherapy resistance in tumors. One entry per CDR3 protein results from TCRdb running MiXCR on the reads. The sample contains about 84,000 distinct CDR3 sequences, less than 20% of which appear only once. The source was PBMCs, collected after low-dose radiotherapy plus immunotherapy. The source of these receptors is a male donor with prostate cancer. CDR3s include the opening cysteine and the closing phenylalanine or tryptophan. A D gene is named only where the DNA matches it firmly. Where a row states a size, it is once, few, many or the class of an expanded clone; other rows omit it.

clone size: many
CDR3 length: 16
D gene: TRBD2
J gene: TRBJ2-1
V gene: TRBV29-1
CDR3 DNA: TGCAGCGTCACGCAATTTGGACTAGCGCTCGGTGGTGAGCAGTTCTTC
CDR3 protein: CSVTQFGLALGGEQFF

clone size: many
CDR3 length: 14
D gene: -
J gene: TRBJ1-5
V gene: TRBV7-2
CDR3 DNA: TGTGCCAGCAGCGGGTGGGGTAGCAATCAGCCCCAGCATTTT
CDR3 protein: CASSGWGSNQPQHF

clone size: many
CDR3 length: 15
D gene: -
J gene: TRBJ2-7
V gene: TRBV7-8
CDR3 DNA: TGTGCCAGCAGCTTAGACACTTCCGTCACCTACGAGCAGTACTTC
CDR3 protein: CASSLDTSVTYEQYF

clone size: many
CDR3 length: 15
D gene: TRBD2
J gene: TRBJ2-1
V gene: TRBV9
CDR3 DNA: TGTGCCAGCAGCGTAGAAGCGGGAGCATACAATGAGCAGTTCTTC
CDR3 protein: CASSVEAGAYNEQFF

clone size: many
CDR3 length: 16
D gene: TRBD2
J gene: TRBJ2-1
V gene: TRBV7-6
CDR3 DNA: TGTGCCAGCAGCTCTCATCCCGGGACTAGTAACAATGAGCAGTTCTTC
CDR3 protein: CASSSHPGTSNNEQFF

clone size: many
CDR3 length: 14
D gene: TRBD2
J gene: TRBJ2-1
V gene: TRBV28
CDR3 DNA: TGTGCCAGCAGTCTTAGCGGGAGGGCCAGGGAGCAGTTCTTC
CDR3 protein: CASSLSGRAREQFF

clone size: many
CDR3 length: 15
D gene: TRBD1
J gene: TRBJ2-2
V gene: TRBV7-2
CDR3 DNA: TGTGCCAGCAGCTTAGGACAGGGGGCGTCCGGGGAGCTGTTTTTT
CDR3 protein: CASSLGQGASGELFF

clone size: many
CDR3 length: 17
D gene: TRBD2
J gene: TRBJ2-2
V gene: TRBV2
CDR3 DNA: TGTGCCAGCAGTGAGCGGCTAGCGGGACGGATGACCGGGGAGCTGTTTTTT
CDR3 protein: CASSERLAGRMTGELFF

clone size: many
CDR3 length: 16
D gene: -
J gene: TRBJ2-2
V gene: TRBV24-1
CDR3 DNA: TGTGCCACCAGCGGAGTTGGTCAGGCGAGCACCGGGGAGCTGTTTTTT
CDR3 protein: CATSGVGQASTGELFF

clone size: many
CDR3 length: 13
D gene: -
J gene: TRBJ1-4
V gene: TRBV19
CDR3 DNA: TGTGCCGCCAAGGGTACATTCGATGAAAAACTGTTTTTT
CDR3 protein: CAAKGTFDEKLFF

clone size: -
CDR3 length: 14
D gene: -
J gene: TRBJ2-2
V gene: TRBV7-2
CDR3 DNA: TGTGCCAGCAGCCTTAGCGGAACCACCGGGGAGCTGTTTTTT
CDR3 protein: CASSLSGTTGELFF

clone size: many
CDR3 length: 11
D gene: -
J gene: TRBJ2-3
V gene: TRBV30
CDR3 DNA: TGTGCCTGGAGTCCCGCAGATACGCAGTATTTT
CDR3 protein: CAWSPADTQYF

clone size: many
CDR3 length: 15
D gene: -
J gene: TRBJ2-2
V gene: TRBV7-2
CDR3 DNA: TGTGCCAGCAGCTTCGGCCCTCCGGACACCGGGGAGCTGTTTTTT
CDR3 protein: CASSFGPPDTGELFF

clone size: many
CDR3 length: 16
D gene: TRBD2
J gene: TRBJ2-1
V gene: TRBV5-1
CDR3 DNA: TGCGCCAGCAGCTTGGTAGCAGCGGGAGTAGGTAATGAGCAGTTCTTC
CDR3 protein: CASSLVAAGVGNEQFF

clone size: -
CDR3 length: 17
D gene: TRBD2
J gene: TRBJ2-3
V gene: TRBV7-9
CDR3 DNA: TGTGCCAGCTCCCCCGCTAGCGGGAGGGGCGAGGCAGATACGCAGTATTTT
CDR3 protein: CASSPASGRGEADTQYF

clone size: many
CDR3 length: 12
D gene: -
J gene: TRBJ2-7
V gene: TRBV7-9
CDR3 DNA: TGTGCCAGCAGCCGAGACTTTCGCGAGCAGTACTTC
CDR3 protein: CASSRDFREQYF

clone size: many
CDR3 length: 13
D gene: -
J gene: TRBJ1-5
V gene: TRBV12-3/TRBV12-4
CDR3 DNA: TGTGCCAGCAGCTTAGCCAGAGATCAGCCCCAGCATTTT
CDR3 protein: CASSLARDQPQHF

clone size: -
CDR3 length: 19
D gene: TRBD2
J gene: TRBJ2-4
V gene: TRBV11-3
CDR3 DNA: TGTGCCAGCAGCGTTCCCGGGACTAGCGGGAGGGCCTCCAAAAACATTCAGTACTTC
CDR3 protein: CASSVPGTSGRASKNIQYF

clone size: many
CDR3 length: 17
D gene: -
J gene: TRBJ1-5
V gene: TRBV5-5
CDR3 DNA: TGTGCCAGCAGCGGAGCGGCAGGACGAGCGTCCAATCAGCCCCAGCATTTT
CDR3 protein: CASSGAAGRASNQPQHF

clone size: many
CDR3 length: 15
D gene: TRBD2
J gene: TRBJ2-1
V gene: TRBV9
CDR3 DNA: TGTGCCAGCAGCCCTCTTCTCGGCGGGAGGAATGAGCAGTTCTTC
CDR3 protein: CASSPLLGGRNEQFF

clone size: many
CDR3 length: 16
D gene: TRBD2
J gene: TRBJ2-7
V gene: TRBV28
CDR3 DNA: TGTGCCACCAGTGCCATGGGACTAGCGGGAGCCTACGAGCAGTACTTC
CDR3 protein: CATSAMGLAGAYEQYF

clone size: many
CDR3 length: 13
D gene: -
J gene: TRBJ1-3
V gene: TRBV10-3
CDR3 DNA: TGTGCCTCTCACTCGATCTCTGGAAACACCATATATTTT
CDR3 protein: CASHSISGNTIYF

clone size: many
CDR3 length: 13
D gene: -
J gene: TRBJ2-7
V gene: TRBV20-1
CDR3 DNA: TGCAGTGTTCGCACCCTCGGCCTCTACGAGCAGTACTTC
CDR3 protein: CSVRTLGLYEQYF

clone size: -
CDR3 length: 19
D gene: TRBD2
J gene: TRBJ2-3
V gene: TRBV11-2
CDR3 DNA: TGTGCCAGCAGCTCTATCCGGACTAGCGGGAGCTATGGCACAGATACGCAGTATTTT
CDR3 protein: CASSSIRTSGSYGTDTQYF

clone size: few
CDR3 length: 15
D gene: -
J gene: TRBJ1-6
V gene: TRBV9
CDR3 DNA: TGTGCCAGCAGCGGGGCTCATCTGAGCAATTCACCCCTCCACTTT
CDR3 protein: CASSGAHLSNSPLHF

clone size: many
CDR3 length: 14
D gene: -
J gene: TRBJ2-3
V gene: TRBV2
CDR3 DNA: TGTGCCAGCAGTGTCTGGGATAGCACAGATACGCAGTATTTT
CDR3 protein: CASSVWDSTDTQYF

clone size: few
CDR3 length: 17
D gene: TRBD1
J gene: TRBJ2-6
V gene: TRBV5-1
CDR3 DNA: TGCGCCAGCAGCTTGGGGGGGACAGTCAACGGGGCCAACGTCCTGACTTTC
CDR3 protein: CASSLGGTVNGANVLTF

clone size: many
CDR3 length: 13
D gene: TRBD1
J gene: TRBJ2-2
V gene: TRBV30
CDR3 DNA: TGTGCCTGGAGACAGGGGGCCGGCGGGGAGCTGTTTTTT
CDR3 protein: CAWRQGAGGELFF

clone size: many
CDR3 length: 15
D gene: TRBD1
J gene: TRBJ2-5
V gene: TRBV19
CDR3 DNA: TGTGCCAGTATGGGACAGCTCGGTCCTCAAGCGACCCAGTACTTC
CDR3 protein: CASMGQLGPQATQYF

clone size: many
CDR3 length: 13
D gene: TRBD1
J gene: TRBJ1-1
V gene: TRBV28
CDR3 DNA: TGTGCCAGCAGTTTCCCCGGGACAGGGGAAGCTTTCTTT
CDR3 protein: CASSFPGTGEAFF

clone size: many
CDR3 length: 14
D gene: -
J gene: TRBJ2-4
V gene: TRBV1
CDR3 DNA: TGCACCAGCAGCCGCGCAGGGGCCAAAAACATTCAGTACTTC
CDR3 protein: CTSSRAGAKNIQYF

clone size: -
CDR3 length: 13
D gene: TRBD2
J gene: TRBJ2-3
V gene: TRBV5-1
CDR3 DNA: TGCGCCAGCAGCAAGGGACTAATAGATACGCAGTATTTT
CDR3 protein: CASSKGLIDTQYF

clone size: once
CDR3 length: 15
D gene: -
J gene: TRBJ1-1
V gene: TRBV18
CDR3 DNA: TGTGCCAGCTCACAACGACAGGTGAGGAACACTGAAGCTTTCTTT
CDR3 protein: CASSQRQVRNTEAFF

clone size: once
CDR3 length: 11
D gene: -
J gene: TRBJ2-1
V gene: TRBV12-3/TRBV12-4
CDR3 DNA: TGTGCCAGCAGTTTAAGAGAGGAGCAGCTCTTC
CDR3 protein: CASSLREEQLF

clone size: many
CDR3 length: 15
D gene: TRBD1
J gene: TRBJ2-7
V gene: TRBV7-9
CDR3 DNA: TGTGCCAGCAGCACCACCGGGACAGGGGCTGAGGAGCAGTACTTC
CDR3 protein: CASSTTGTGAEEQYF

clone size: -
CDR3 length: 15
D gene: TRBD1
J gene: TRBJ2-7
V gene: TRBV5-1
CDR3 DNA: TGCGCCAGCAGGCTTCTCCGGGGACAGTCCTACGAGCAGTACTTC
CDR3 protein: CASRLLRGQSYEQYF

clone size: many
CDR3 length: 14
D gene: -
J gene: TRBJ1-6
V gene: TRBV28
CDR3 DNA: TGTGCCAGCAGCCTCGGACAGCCGAATTCACCCCTCCACTTT
CDR3 protein: CASSLGQPNSPLHF

clone size: many
CDR3 length: 13
D gene: -
J gene: TRBJ2-7
V gene: TRBV28
CDR3 DNA: TGTGCCAGCATCGCCGGGGGCACCTACGAGCAGTACTTC
CDR3 protein: CASIAGGTYEQYF

clone size: many
CDR3 length: 17
D gene: TRBD2
J gene: TRBJ2-2
V gene: TRBV6-5
CDR3 DNA: TGTGCCAGCAGGGCCGGACTAGCGGGAGGTCACACCGGGGAGCTGTTTTTT
CDR3 protein: CASRAGLAGGHTGELFF

clone size: -
CDR3 length: 12
D gene: -
J gene: TRBJ1-1
V gene: TRBV6-2/TRBV6-3
CDR3 DNA: TGTGCCACTAACGGGAAAGTAGGGGAAGCTTTCTTT
CDR3 protein: CATNGKVGEAFF

clone size: many
CDR3 length: 12
D gene: -
J gene: TRBJ2-3
V gene: TRBV5-1
CDR3 DNA: TGCGCCAGCAGCTTGTATGGAGATACGCAGTATTTT
CDR3 protein: CASSLYGDTQYF

clone size: many
CDR3 length: 14
D gene: TRBD1
J gene: TRBJ2-1
V gene: TRBV7-8
CDR3 DNA: TGTGCCAGCAGCTTTCGTAAAGGGGGCGGGGAGCAGTTCTTC
CDR3 protein: CASSFRKGGGEQFF

clone size: many
CDR3 length: 12
D gene: -
J gene: TRBJ2-3
V gene: TRBV6-5
CDR3 DNA: TGTGCCAGCAGGGGAGGCACAGATACGCAGTATTTT
CDR3 protein: CASRGGTDTQYF

clone size: many
CDR3 length: 14
D gene: TRBD1
J gene: TRBJ1-2
V gene: TRBV5-6
CDR3 DNA: TGTGCCAGCAGCCGAGACAGGGAGGTCTATGGCTACACCTTC
CDR3 protein: CASSRDREVYGYTF

clone size: many
CDR3 length: 14
D gene: -
J gene: TRBJ2-2
V gene: TRBV7-2
CDR3 DNA: TGTGCCAGCAGCTCCCGGTCATATACCGGGGAGCTGTTTTTT
CDR3 protein: CASSSRSYTGELFF

clone size: many
CDR3 length: 15
D gene: -
J gene: TRBJ2-7
V gene: TRBV7-8
CDR3 DNA: TGTGCCAGCAGCTCCCTTAGCGCAGCCACCTACGAGCAGTACTTC
CDR3 protein: CASSSLSAATYEQYF

clone size: many
CDR3 length: 15
D gene: -
J gene: TRBJ2-1
V gene: TRBV20-1
CDR3 DNA: TGCAGTGCTAGCTATTCCAGGGGAACGACAAATGAGCAGTTCTTC
CDR3 protein: CSASYSRGTTNEQFF

clone size: few
CDR3 length: 14
D gene: -
J gene: TRBJ1-2
V gene: TRBV25-1
CDR3 DNA: TGTGCCAGCAGTGAGGGGAACAGGGTGGACGGCTACACCTTC
CDR3 protein: CASSEGNRVDGYTF

clone size: many
CDR3 length: 13
D gene: -
J gene: TRBJ2-3
V gene: TRBV12-3/TRBV12-4
CDR3 DNA: TGTGCCAGCAGTTTAGGCCGACAGGCTACGCAGTATTTT
CDR3 protein: CASSLGRQATQYF